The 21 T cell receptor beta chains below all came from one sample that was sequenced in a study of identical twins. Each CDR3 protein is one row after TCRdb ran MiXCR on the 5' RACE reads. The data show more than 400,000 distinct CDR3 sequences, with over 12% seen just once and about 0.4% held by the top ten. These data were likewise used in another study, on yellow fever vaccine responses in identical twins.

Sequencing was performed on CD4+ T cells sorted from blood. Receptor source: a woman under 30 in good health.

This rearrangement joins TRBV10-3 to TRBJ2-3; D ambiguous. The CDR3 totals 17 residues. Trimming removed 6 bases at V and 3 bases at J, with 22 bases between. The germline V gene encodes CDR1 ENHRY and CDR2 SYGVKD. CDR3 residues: CAISGHGVAVRTDTQYF. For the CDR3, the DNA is TGTGCCATCAGCGGCCATGGGGTTGCAGTCAGGACAGATACGCAGTATTTT.

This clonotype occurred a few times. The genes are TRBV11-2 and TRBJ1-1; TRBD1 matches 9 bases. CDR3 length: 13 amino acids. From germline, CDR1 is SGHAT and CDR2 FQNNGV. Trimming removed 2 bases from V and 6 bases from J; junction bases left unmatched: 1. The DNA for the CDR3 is TGTGCCAGCAGCTTAACAGGGGGCCCTGAAGCTTTCTTT. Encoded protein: CASSLTGGPEAFF.

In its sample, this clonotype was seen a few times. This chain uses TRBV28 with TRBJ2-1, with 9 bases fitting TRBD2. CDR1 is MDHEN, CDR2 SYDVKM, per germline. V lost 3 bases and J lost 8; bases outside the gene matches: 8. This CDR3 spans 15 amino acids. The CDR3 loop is CASSFLAGEAHEQFF. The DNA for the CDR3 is TGTGCCAGCAGTTTTTTAGCGGGAGAAGCCCATGAGCAGTTCTTC.

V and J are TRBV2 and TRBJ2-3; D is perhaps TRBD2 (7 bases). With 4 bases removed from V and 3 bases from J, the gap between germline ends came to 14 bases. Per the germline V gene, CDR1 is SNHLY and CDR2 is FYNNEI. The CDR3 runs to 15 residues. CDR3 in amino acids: CASSVRGHDTDTQYF. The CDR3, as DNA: TGTGCCAGCAGTGTGCGGGGGCACGATACAGATACGCAGTATTTT. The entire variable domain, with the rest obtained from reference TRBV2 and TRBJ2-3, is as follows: EPEVTQTPSHQVTQMGQEVILRCVPISNHLYFYWYRQILGQKVEFLVSFYNNEISEKSEIFDDQFSVERPDGSNFTLKIRSTKLEDSAMYFCASSVRGHDTDTQYFGPGTRLTVL.

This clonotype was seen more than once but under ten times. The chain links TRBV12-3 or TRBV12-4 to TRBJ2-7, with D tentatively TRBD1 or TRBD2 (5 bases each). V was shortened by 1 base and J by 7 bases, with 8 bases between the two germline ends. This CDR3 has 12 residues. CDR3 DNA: TGTGCCAGCAGTTTAGGTGGGGGTGAGCAGTACGTC. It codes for CASSLGGGEQYV.

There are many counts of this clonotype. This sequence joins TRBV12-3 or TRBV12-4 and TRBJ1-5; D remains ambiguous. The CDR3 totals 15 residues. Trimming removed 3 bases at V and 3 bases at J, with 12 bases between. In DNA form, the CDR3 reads TGTGCCAGCAGTTTTTCTAGGCTTGACAATCAGCCCCAGCATTTT. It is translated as CASSFSRLDNQPQHF.

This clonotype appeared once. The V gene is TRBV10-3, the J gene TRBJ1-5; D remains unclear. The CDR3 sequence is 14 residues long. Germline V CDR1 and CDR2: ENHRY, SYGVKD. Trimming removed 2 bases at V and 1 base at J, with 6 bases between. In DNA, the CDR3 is TGTGCCATCAGTGAGATCTCCAGCAATCAGCCCCAGCATTTT. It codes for CAISEISSNQPQHF.

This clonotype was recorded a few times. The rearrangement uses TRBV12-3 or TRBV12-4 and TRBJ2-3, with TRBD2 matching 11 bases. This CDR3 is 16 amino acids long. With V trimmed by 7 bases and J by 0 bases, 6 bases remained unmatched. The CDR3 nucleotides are TGTGCCAGCAAAAGACTAGCGGGGTCTAGCACAGATACGCAGTATTTT. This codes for CASKRLAGSSTDTQYF.

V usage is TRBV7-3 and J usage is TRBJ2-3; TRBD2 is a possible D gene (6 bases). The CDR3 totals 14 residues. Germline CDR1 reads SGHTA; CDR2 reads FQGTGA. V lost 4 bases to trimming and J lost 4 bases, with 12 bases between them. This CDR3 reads CASSSGSGADTQYF. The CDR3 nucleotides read TGTGCCAGCAGCTCGGGGTCGGGGGCAGATACGCAGTATTTT.

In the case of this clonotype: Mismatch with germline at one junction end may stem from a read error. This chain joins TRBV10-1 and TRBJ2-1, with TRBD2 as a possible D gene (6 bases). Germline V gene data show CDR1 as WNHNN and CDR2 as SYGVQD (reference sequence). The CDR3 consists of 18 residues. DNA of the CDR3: TGCGTCAGCAGCCTACCCACTCCTAGCGCGAGCTCCTACAATGAGCAGTTCTTC. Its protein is CVSSLPTPSASSYNEQFF.

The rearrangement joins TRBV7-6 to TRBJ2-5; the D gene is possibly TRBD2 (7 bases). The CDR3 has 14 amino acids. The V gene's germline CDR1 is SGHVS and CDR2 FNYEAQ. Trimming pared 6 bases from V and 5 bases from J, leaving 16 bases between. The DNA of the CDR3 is TGTGCCAGCAGAACAGAGGGGGGGCTGGAGACCCAGTACTTC. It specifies CASRTEGGLETQYF.

This CDR3 reads CASSSQGFEAFF. The CDR3 nucleotides read TGTGCCAGCAGTTCACAGGGGTTCGAAGCTTTCTTT. This sequence joins TRBV2 and TRBJ1-1, with TRBD1 matching over 7 bases. Germline lookup yields CDR1 SNHLY and CDR2 FYNNEI. The CDR3 is 12 amino acids. V shed 5 bases, J shed 8 bases, and the junction held 5 bases outside the gene matches. The whole variable domain, remainder taken from reference TRBV2 and TRBJ1-1, is EPEVTQTPSHQVTQMGQEVILRCVPISNHLYFYWYRQILGQKVEFLVSFYNNEISEKSEIFDDQFSVERPDGSNFTLKIRSTKLEDSAMYFCASSSQGFEAFFGQGTRLTVV.

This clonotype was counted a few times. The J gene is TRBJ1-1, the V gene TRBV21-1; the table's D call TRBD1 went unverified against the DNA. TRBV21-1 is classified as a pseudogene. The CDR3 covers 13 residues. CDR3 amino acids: CASSKYRRAEAFF. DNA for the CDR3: TGTGCCAGCAGCAAATACCGCCGGGCTGAAGCTTTCTTT.

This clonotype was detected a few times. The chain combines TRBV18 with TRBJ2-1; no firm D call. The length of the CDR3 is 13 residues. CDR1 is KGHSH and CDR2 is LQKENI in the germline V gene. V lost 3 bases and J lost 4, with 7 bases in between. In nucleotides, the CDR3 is TGTGCCAGCTCACCTGAGTTGTACAATGAGCAGTTCTTC. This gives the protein CASSPELYNEQFF.

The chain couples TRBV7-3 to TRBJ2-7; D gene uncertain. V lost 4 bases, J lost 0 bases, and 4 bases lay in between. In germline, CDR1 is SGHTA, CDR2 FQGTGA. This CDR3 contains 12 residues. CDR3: CASSSASYEQYF. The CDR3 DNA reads TGTGCCAGCAGCTCCGCCTCCTACGAGCAGTACTTC.

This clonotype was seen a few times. The CDR3 region has the DNA TGTGCCAGCAGCCAAGTGGGAGGGATCTACGAGCAGTACTTC. This codes for CASSQVGGIYEQYF. The V gene is TRBV3-1, the J gene TRBJ2-7; 7 bases match TRBD2. CDR1 LGHDT and CDR2 YNNKEL come from the germline V gene (reference sequence). V dropped 1 base and J dropped 3; count of bases not matched to a gene: 3. The CDR3 is made up of 14 amino acids.

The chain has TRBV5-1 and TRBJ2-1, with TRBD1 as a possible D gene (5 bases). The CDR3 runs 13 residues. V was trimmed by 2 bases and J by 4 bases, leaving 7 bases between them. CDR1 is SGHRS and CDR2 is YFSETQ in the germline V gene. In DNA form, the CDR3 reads TGCGCCAGCAGCTTTAGACAGTACAATGAGCAGTTCTTC. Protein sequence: CASSFRQYNEQFF.

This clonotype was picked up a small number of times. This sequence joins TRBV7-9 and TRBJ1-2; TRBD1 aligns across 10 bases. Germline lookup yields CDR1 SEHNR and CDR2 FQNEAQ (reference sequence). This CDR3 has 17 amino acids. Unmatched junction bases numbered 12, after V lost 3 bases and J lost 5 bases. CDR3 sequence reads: CASSLGPPGQGSYGYTF. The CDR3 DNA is TGTGCCAGCAGCTTGGGACCGCCGGGACAGGGGAGTTATGGCTACACCTTC. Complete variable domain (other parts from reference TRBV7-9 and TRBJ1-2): DTGVSQNPRHKITKRGQNVTFRCDPISEHNRLYWYRQTLGQGPEFLTYFQNEAQLEKSRLLSDRFSAERPKGSFSTLEIQRTEQGDSAMYLCASSLGPPGQGSYGYTFGSGTRLTVV.

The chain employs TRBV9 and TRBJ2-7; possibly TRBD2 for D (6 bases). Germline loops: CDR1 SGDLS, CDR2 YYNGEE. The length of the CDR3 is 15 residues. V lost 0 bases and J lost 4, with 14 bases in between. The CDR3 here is CASSVGAIGGYEQYF. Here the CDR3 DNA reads TGTGCCAGCAGCGTAGGGGCCATAGGAGGGTACGAGCAGTACTTC.

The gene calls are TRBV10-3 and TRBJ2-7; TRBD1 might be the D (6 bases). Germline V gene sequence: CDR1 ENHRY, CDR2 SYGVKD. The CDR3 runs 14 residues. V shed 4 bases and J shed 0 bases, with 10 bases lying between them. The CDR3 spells CAISGQASSYEQYV. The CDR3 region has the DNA TGTGCCATCAGTGGACAGGCGAGCTCCTACGAGCAGTACGTC.

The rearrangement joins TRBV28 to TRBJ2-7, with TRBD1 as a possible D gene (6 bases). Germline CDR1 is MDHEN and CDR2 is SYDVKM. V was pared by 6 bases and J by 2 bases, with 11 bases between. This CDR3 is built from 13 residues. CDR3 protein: CASSPRDTYEQYV. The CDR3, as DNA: TGTGCCAGCAGCCCTCGGGACACCTACGAGCAGTACGTC.